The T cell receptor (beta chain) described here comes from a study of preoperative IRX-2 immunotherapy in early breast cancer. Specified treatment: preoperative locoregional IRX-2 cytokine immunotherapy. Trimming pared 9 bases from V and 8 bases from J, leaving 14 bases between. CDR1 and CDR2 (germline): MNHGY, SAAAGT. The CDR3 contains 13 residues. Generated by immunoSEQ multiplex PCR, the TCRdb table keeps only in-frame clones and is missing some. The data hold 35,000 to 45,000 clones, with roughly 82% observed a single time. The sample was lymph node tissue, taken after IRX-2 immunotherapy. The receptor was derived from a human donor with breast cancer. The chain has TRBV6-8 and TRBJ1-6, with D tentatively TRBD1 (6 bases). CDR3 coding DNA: TGTGCCAGTTCCCGCAGGGGTCATTCACCCCTCCACTTT. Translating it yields CASSRRGHSPLHF.